The clone carrying this T cell receptor (beta chain) has more than one count but fewer than ten. Antigen specificity is unknown. Sample-barcoded 5' priming and a J-beta primer mix drove a second PCR of roughly 7 to 11 cycles. TCRdb re-derived calls from the 5' RACE reads in MiXCR, one entry per CDR3 protein. The table includes roughly 1,700,000 distinct CDR3 sequences, 28% detected once. The sample originates from a study of blood T cells in healthy people across ages. CDR3 length equals 13 residues. The V segment lost 0 bases and the J segment 5 bases; nucleotides outside the gene matches: 1. Germline-derived CDR1 and CDR2 are DFQATT and SNEGSKA (reference sequence). General observations from the study: When one million T cells were used, diversity estimates were thought to be underestimates. TCR beta diversity, measured per million T cells, fell in a roughly linear way with age. Observed TCR beta diversity showed a strong correlation with the percentage of naive T cells as measured by flow cytometry.

The V gene is TRBV20-1, the J gene TRBJ2-1, with 7 bases aligning to TRBD2. The sequence derives from a woman in her thirties in good health. Input material: blood. CDR3 sequence: CSARDGTNNEQFF. In DNA, the CDR3 is TGCAGTGCTAGAGATGGGACTAACAATGAGCAGTTCTTC.